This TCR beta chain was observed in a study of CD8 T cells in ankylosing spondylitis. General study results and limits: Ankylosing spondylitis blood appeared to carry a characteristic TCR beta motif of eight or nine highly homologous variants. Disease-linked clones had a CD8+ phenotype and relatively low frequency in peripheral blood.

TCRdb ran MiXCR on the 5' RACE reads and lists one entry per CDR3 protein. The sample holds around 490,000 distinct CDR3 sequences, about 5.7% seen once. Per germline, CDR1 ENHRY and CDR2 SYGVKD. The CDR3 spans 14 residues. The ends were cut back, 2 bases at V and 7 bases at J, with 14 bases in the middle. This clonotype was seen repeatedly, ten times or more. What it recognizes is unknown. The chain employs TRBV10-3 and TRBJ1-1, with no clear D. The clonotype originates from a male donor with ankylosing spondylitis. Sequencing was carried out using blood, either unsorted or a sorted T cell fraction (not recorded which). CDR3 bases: TGTGCCATCAGTGAGGCCCGGACTAATGGTGAAGCTTTCTTT. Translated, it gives CAISEARTNGEAFF.